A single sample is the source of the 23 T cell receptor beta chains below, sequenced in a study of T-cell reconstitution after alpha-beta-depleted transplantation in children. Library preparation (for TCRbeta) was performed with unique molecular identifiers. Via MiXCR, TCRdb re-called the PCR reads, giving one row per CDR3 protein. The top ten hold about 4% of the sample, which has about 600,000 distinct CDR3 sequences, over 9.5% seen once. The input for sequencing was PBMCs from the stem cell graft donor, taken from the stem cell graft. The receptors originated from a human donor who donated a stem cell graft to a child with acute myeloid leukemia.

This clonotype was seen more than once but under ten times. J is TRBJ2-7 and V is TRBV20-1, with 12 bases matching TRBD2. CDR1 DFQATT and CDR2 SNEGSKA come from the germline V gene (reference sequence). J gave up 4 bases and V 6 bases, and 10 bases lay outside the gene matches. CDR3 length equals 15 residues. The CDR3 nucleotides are TGCAGTGCCTTGACTAGCGGGAGAAAGAGTTACGAGCAGTACTTC. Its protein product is CSALTSGRKSYEQYF.

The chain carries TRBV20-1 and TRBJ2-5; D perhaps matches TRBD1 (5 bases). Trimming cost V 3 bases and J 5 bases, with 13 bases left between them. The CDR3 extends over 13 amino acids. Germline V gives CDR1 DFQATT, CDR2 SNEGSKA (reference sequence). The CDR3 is CSARDLGPETQYF. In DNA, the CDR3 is TGCAGTGCTAGGGACCTGGGGCCGGAGACCCAGTACTTC.

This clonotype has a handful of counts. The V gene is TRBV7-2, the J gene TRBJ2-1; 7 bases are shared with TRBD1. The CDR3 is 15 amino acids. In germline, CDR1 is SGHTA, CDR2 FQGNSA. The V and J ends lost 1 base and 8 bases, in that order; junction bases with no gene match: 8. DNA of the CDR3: TGTGCCAGCAGCTTAGGAGGAGACAGGGTTCATGAGCAGTTCTTC. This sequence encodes CASSLGGDRVHEQFF.

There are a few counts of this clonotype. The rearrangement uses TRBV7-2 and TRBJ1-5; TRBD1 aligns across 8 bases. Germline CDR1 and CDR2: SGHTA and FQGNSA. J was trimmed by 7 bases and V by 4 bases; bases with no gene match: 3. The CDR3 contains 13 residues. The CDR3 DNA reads TGTGCCAGCAGCTCAGGGGGCCGGCAGCCCCAGCATTTT. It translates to CASSSGGRQPQHF. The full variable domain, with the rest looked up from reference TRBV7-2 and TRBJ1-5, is GAGVSQSPSNKVTEKGKDVELRCDPISGHTALYWYRQSLGQGLEFLIYFQGNSAPDKSGLPSDRFSAERTGGSVSTLTIQRTQQEDSAVYLCASSSGGRQPQHFGDGTRLSIL.

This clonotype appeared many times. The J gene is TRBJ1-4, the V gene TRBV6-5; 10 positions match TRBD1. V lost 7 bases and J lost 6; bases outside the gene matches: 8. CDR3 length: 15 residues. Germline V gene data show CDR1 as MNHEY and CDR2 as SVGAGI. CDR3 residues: CASILSGTGDEKLFF. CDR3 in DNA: TGTGCCAGCATACTCTCCGGGACAGGGGATGAAAAACTGTTTTTT.

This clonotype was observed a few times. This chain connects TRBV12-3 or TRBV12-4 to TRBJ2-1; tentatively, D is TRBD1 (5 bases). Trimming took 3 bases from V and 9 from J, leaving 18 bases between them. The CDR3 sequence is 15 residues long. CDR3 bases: TGTGCCAGCAGTTTGGGTCGCGGCTACCAGGGTGAGCAGTTCTTC. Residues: CASSLGRGYQGEQFF.

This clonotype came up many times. CDR3 residues: CPGWGGHPYEQYF. The CDR3 DNA sequence: TGTCCCGGGTGGGGGGGCCACCCCTACGAGCAGTACTTC. The chain combines TRBV3-1 with TRBJ2-7; D is possibly TRBD2 (7 bases). The CDR3 spans 13 residues. CDR1 and CDR2 (germline): LGHDT, YNNKEL (reference sequence).

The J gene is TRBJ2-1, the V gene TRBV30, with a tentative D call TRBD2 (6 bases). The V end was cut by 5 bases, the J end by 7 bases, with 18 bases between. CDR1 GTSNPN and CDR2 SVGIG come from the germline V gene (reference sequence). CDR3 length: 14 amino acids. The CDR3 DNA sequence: TGTGCCTGGTGGGACTCTGTGGGAGATAATGAGCAGTTCTTC. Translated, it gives CAWWDSVGDNEQFF.

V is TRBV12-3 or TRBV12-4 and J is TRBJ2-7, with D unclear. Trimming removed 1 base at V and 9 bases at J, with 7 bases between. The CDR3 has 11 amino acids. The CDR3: CASSLGGRQYF. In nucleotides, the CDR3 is TGTGCCAGCAGTTTAGGCGGTAGGCAGTACTTC.

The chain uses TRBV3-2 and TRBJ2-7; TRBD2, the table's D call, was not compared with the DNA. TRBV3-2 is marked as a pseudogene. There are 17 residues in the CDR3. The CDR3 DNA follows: TGTGCCAGCAGCCGCGGCAGGCTAGCGGGAAGTTCCTACGAGCAGTACTTC. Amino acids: CASSRGRLAGSSYEQYF.

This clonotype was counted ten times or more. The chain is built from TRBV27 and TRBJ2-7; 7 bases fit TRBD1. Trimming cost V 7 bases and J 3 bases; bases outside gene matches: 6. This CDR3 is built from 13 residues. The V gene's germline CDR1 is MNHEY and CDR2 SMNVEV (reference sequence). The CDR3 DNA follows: TGTGCCAGCACCCGACAGGGCCTCTACGAGCAGTACTTC. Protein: CASTRQGLYEQYF.

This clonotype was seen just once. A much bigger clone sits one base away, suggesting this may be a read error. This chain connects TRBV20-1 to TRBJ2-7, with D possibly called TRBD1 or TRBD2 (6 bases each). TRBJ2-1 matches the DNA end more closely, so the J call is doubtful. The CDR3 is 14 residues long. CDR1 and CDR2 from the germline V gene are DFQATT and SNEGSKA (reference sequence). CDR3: CSARLAGQQIEQFF. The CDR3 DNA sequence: TGCAGTGCTAGGCTGGCGGGACAACAGATTGAGCAGTTCTTC.

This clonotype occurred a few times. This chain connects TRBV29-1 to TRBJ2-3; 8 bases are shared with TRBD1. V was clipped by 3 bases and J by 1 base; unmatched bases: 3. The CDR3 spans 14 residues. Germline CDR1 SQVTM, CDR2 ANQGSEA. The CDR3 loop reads CSVEDRVGTDTQYF. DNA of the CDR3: TGCAGCGTTGAGGACAGGGTGGGCACAGATACGCAGTATTTT.

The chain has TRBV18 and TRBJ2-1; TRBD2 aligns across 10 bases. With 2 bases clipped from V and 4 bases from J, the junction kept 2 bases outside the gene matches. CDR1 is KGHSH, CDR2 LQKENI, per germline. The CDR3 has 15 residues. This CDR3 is CASSPGLAEYNEQFF. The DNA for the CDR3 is TGTGCCAGCTCACCAGGACTAGCGGAGTACAATGAGCAGTTCTTC.

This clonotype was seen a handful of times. The CDR3 region is CASSSTGVSVYNSPLHF. The CDR3, as DNA: TGTGCCAGCAGTTCTACAGGAGTTTCAGTTTATAATTCACCCCTCCACTTT. This chain uses TRBV28 with TRBJ1-6, with a tentative D call TRBD1 (5 bases). The CDR3 length is 17 residues. Trimming stripped 4 bases from V and 4 bases from J, with 17 bases between. Germline CDR1 MDHEN, CDR2 SYDVKM. The whole variable domain, filled in from reference TRBV28 and TRBJ1-6, reads DVKVTQSSRYLVKRTGEKVFLECVQDMDHENMFWYRQDPGLGLRLIYFSYDVKMKEKGDIPEGYSVSREKKERFSLILESASTNQTSMYLCASSSTGVSVYNSPLHFGNGTRLTVT.

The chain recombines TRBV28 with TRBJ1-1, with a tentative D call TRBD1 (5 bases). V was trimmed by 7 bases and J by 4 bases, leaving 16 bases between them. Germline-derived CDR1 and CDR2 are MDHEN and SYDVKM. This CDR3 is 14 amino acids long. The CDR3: CASTLPAGTTEAFF. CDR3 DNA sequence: TGTGCCAGCACCCTACCGGCGGGGACCACTGAAGCTTTCTTT.

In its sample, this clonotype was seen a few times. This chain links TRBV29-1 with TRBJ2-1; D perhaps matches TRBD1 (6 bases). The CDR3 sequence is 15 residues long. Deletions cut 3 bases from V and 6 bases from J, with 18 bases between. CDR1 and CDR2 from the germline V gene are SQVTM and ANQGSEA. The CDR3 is CSVDVSGLGGNEQFF. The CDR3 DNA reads TGCAGCGTTGATGTGTCGGGATTAGGGGGCAATGAGCAGTTCTTC.

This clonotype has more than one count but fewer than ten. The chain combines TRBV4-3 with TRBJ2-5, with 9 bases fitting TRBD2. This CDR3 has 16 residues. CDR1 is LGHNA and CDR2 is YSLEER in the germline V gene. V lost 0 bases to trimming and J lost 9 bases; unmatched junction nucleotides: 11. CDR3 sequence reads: CASSQDFTSGPRAQYF. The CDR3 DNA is TGCGCCAGCAGCCAAGATTTCACTAGCGGGCCGAGGGCCCAGTACTTC.

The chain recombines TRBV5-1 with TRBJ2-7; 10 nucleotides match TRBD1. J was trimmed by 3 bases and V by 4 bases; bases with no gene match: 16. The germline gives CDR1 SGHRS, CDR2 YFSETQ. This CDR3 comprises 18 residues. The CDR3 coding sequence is TGCGCCAGCAGCCTACTCTCAACAGGGACAGGGGTTTTCTACGAGCAGTACTTC. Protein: CASSLLSTGTGVFYEQYF.

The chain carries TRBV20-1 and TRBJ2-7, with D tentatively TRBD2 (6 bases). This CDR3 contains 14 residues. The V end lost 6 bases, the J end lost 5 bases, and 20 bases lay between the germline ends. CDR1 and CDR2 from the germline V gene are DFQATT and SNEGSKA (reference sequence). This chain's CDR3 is CSAKSTGRRDEQYF. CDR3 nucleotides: TGCAGTGCGAAATCTACCGGGAGAAGGGACGAGCAGTACTTC.

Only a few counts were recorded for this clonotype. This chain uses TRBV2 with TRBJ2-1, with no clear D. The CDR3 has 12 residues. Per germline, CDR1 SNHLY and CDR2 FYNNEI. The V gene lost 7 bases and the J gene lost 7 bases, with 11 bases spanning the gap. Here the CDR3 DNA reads TGTGCCAGCACATTTTCCGGGAATGAGCAGTTCTTC. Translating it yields CASTFSGNEQFF.

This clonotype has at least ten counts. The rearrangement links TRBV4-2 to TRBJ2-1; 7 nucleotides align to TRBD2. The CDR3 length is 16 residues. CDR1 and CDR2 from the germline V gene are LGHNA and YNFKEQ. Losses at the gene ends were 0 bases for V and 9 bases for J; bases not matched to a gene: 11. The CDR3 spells CASSQDTGLGEIEQFF. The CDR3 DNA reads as TGTGCCAGCAGCCAAGATACAGGACTAGGAGAGATTGAGCAGTTCTTC.

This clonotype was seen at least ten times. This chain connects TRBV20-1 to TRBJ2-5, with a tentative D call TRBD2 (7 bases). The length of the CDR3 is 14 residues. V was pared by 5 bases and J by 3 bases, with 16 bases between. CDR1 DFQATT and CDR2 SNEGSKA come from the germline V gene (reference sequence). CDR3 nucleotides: TGCAGTGCTGCGGGGGCAGGGAACAAAGAGACCCAGTACTTC. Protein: CSAAGAGNKETQYF.